This T cell receptor (beta chain) was captured in a study of cytomegalovirus exposure and HLA in healthy donors. Study-wide findings and caveats: Evidence from a later analysis indicated that most CMV-associated TCR beta chains looked HLA-restricted. The study labeled fewer than 200 TCR beta chains cytomegalovirus-associated. Cytomegalovirus status was reportedly diagnosed by the classifier with high specificity and sensitivity.

Notes on this clone: What it binds is unknown.

The PCR made use of 60 Vbeta and 13 Jbeta primers. The method was immunoSEQ multiplex PCR; TCRdb's version includes in-frame clones alone and lacks a portion of them. The data show about 150,000 clones, approximately 80% seen once. The CDR3 is 14 residues long. Trimming took off 0 bases at V and 2 bases at J, with 9 bases between the two ends. CDR1 SGHRS and CDR2 YFSETQ come from the germline V gene. Sequencing was carried out using PBMCs. V is TRBV5-1 and J is TRBJ2-7; D is possibly TRBD2 (6 bases). The TCR was taken from a male donor in good health and CMV-seronegative. The DNA for the CDR3 is TGCGCCAGCAGCTTGGACGGGGGAACCTACGAGCAGTACTTC. Its protein is CASSLDGGTYEQYF. The whole variable domain, filled in from reference TRBV5-1 and TRBJ2-7, reads KAGVTQTPRYLIKTRGQQVTLSCSPISGHRSVSWYQQTPGQGLQFLFEYFSETQRNKGNFPGRFSGRQFSNSRSEMNVSTLELGDSALYLCASSLDGGTYEQYFGPGTRLTVT.